Listed below are T cell receptor beta chains from one sample, sequenced in a study of cytomegalovirus exposure and HLA in healthy donors. TCRdb keeps only in-frame clones here, not all; method: immunoSEQ multiplex PCR. The sample contains approximately 230,000 clones, roughly 87% of which appear only once. The sample taken for sequencing was PBMCs. The receptors shown here come from a man younger than 35 in good health and CMV-seropositive. CDR3s include the opening cysteine and the closing phenylalanine or tryptophan.

>TRBV11-2|13
CASSLVLRPAQYF
>TRBV27|14
CAIWTVKVSTEAFF
>TRBV13|15
CASSWGTASTDTQYF
>TRBV5-4|14
CASSLESSGYEQYF
>TRBV10-3|14
CAITSEKGAGEQYF
>TRBV7-9|16
CASSLVSGSGANVLTF
>TRBV4-1|17
CASSLKKTYGTGGAYTF
>TRBV19|14
CASSPQRSWYGYTF
>TRBV4-1|14
CASSRRQEDYGYTF
>TRBV25-1|16
CASSEYKGGRVYEQYF
>TRBV7-3|14
CASSLAGFYNEQFF
>TRBV10-3|12
CAIRGGAETQYF
>TRBV5-8|16
CASSLGVRGGLYEQYF
>TRBV5-1|14
CASSMGQGGTEAFF
>TRBV5-1|14
CASSSSDGADTQYF
>TRBV29-1|14
CSVVMTGAGNTIYF
>TRBV5-1|13
CASSRVAEETQYF
>TRBV12-5|15
CASGLSTGGHTEAFF
>TRBV5-1|14
CASSRTFGANVLTF
>TRBV7-3|14
CASSPQELTGELFF
>TRBV18|14
CASSPQTGEEKLFF
>TRBV15|15
CATSRDPRDRYEQYF
>TRBV6-6|13
CATKRVNTGELFF
>TRBV4-3|13
CASSRAEWGEQYF
>TRBV11-3|15
CASSSGQGTTGELFF
>TRBV2|13
CAAGTPLLDEQFF
>TRBV29-1|13
CSGRDRTNTEAFF
>TRBV6-1|16
CASSEERLVSGNTIYF
>TRBV25-1|17
CASSDAPGGGKTTEAFF
>TRBV11-1|13
CASSLAENQPQHF
>TRBV2|15
CASANAGTSGSNQYF
>TRBV10-3|16
CAISRDILVGNQPQHF
>TRBV10-1|16
CASSESSGGAYTEAFF
>TRBV5-6|14
CASSLGLARNEQFF
>TRBV28|18
CASKKSFRGRVVVNEQFF
>TRBV9|15
CASSSTSGPYNEQFF
>TRBV5-1|16
CASSAAGLAITNEQFF
>TRBV5-6|16
CASSYAFGTPGETQYF
>TRBV7-9|16
CASSLASLGAAGELFF